Each of the 4 T cell receptor beta chains below was sequenced from the same sample in a study of neurological immune-mediated disorders. TCRdb redid the calling of the 5' RACE reads with MiXCR, one entry per CDR3 protein. The data contain about 53,000 distinct CDR3 sequences, approximately 15% of them singletons. The sample taken for sequencing was PBMCs. These receptors were obtained from a man between 60 and 75 years old in good health.

This clonotype was counted many times. This sequence joins TRBV28 and TRBJ1-5; 9 bases align to TRBD1. V shed 6 bases, J shed 4 bases, and the junction held 10 bases outside the gene matches. Germline V gives CDR1 MDHEN, CDR2 SYDVKM. This CDR3 comprises 16 residues. The CDR3: CASRNTRQGGNQPQHF. CDR3 nucleotides: TGTGCCAGCAGGAACACGAGACAGGGGGGTAATCAGCCCCAGCATTTT.

This clonotype was seen ten or more times. The chain carries TRBV28 and TRBJ2-6, with D possibly being TRBD1 (5 bases). V dropped 2 bases and J dropped 2 bases, with 7 bases sitting between them. The CDR3 is made up of 15 amino acids. Looked up from germline, CDR1 is MDHEN and CDR2 is SYDVKM. CDR3 in amino acids: CASSLRGPGANVLTF. The DNA for the CDR3 is TGTGCCAGCAGTTTAAGGGGTCCTGGGGCCAACGTCCTGACTTTC.

At least ten counts were recorded for this clonotype. The chain is built from TRBV7-2 and TRBJ2-1; TRBD1 or TRBD2 may be the D gene (5 bases each). The CDR3 is 16 residues long. Germline CDR1 reads SGHTA; CDR2 reads FQGNSA. V lost 5 bases and J 6 bases, leaving 20 bases between the germline ends. In DNA, the CDR3 is TGTGCCAGCAGCCAGACCCCGGGACGCCCCCCCAATGAGCAGTTCTTC. It codes for CASSQTPGRPPNEQFF. Full variable domain (missing parts from reference TRBV7-2 and TRBJ2-1): GAGVSQSPSNKVTEKGKDVELRCDPISGHTALYWYRQSLGQGLEFLIYFQGNSAPDKSGLPSDRFSAERTGGSVSTLTIQRTQQEDSAVYLCASSQTPGRPPNEQFFGPGTRLTVL.

This clonotype was seen many times. The gene calls are TRBV7-8 and TRBJ2-7; 8 nucleotides agree with TRBD2. Germline CDR1 SGHVS, CDR2 FQNEAQ. The CDR3 is made up of 16 amino acids. Losses at the gene ends were 5 bases for V and 3 bases for J; bases not matched to a gene: 12. The CDR3 protein is CASSLGGAGELYEQYF. CDR3 coding DNA: TGTGCCAGCAGCCTCGGGGGGGCAGGGGAACTCTACGAGCAGTACTTC.